This section outlines one T cell receptor (beta chain) sequence together with its context. A multiplex PCR was run with 60 Vbeta primers and 13 Jbeta primers. Repertoires were generated with immunoSEQ multiplex PCR, while TCRdb's copy carries only in-frame clones and drops some. In the table there are about 77,000 clones, 75% to 80% of which are singletons. This specimen belongs to a study of cytomegalovirus exposure and HLA in healthy donors. CDR1 and CDR2 from the germline V gene are SEHNR and FQNEAQ (reference sequence). The trim removed 3 bases at V and 7 bases at J, leaving 10 bases unmatched. The CDR3 runs to 17 residues.

Sequencing used PBMCs. The V gene is TRBV7-9, the J gene TRBJ2-1, with 12 bases lining up with TRBD2. The sequence was collected from a man between 35 and 55 years old in good health and CMV-seronegative. The CDR3 sequence is CASSFPRLAGDWNEQFF. DNA of the CDR3: TGTGCCAGCAGCTTTCCTCGACTAGCGGGGGATTGGAATGAGCAGTTCTTC.